This is a list of T cell receptor beta chains from one sample in a study of PD-1 blockade in classical Hodgkin lymphoma. Assay: immunoSEQ multiplex PCR; the TCRdb copy retains only in-frame clones and omits some. The sample contains about 11,000 clones, 70% to 80% of which appear only once. The material sequenced was peripheral blood mononuclear cells (PBMCs), taken before the second cycle of nivolumab. These receptors all stem from a human donor with classical Hodgkin lymphoma. The CDR3 runs from the conserved cysteine through the conserved F or W. A D gene is named only where the DNA matches it firmly. Rows give clone size only sometimes, using once, few, many, or a class for an expanded clone.

NA TRBJ2-1 TRBV10-1 TRBD1 CASSAGGWNEQFF TGCGCCAGCAGCGCAGGGGGCTGGAATGAGCAGTTCTTC
NA TRBJ2-1 TRBV7-3 TRBD1 CASSPQQGARMVEQFF TGTGCCAGCAGCCCCCAGCAGGGGGCACGTATGGTTGAGCAGTTCTTC
NA TRBJ1-1 TRBV16 TRBD1 CASSQSLAGGTEAFF TGTGCCAGCAGCCAATCGTTGGCAGGGGGCACTGAAGCTTTCTTT
NA TRBJ2-7 TRBV4-1 NA CASSQAETSYEQYF TGCGCCAGCAGCCAAGCCGAAACTTCCTACGAGCAGTACTTC
NA TRBJ1-2 TRBV6-5 NA CASREGPYGYTF TGTGCCAGCAGAGAAGGACCCTATGGCTACACCTTC
NA TRBJ2-7 TRBV11-1 NA CASSESQGPTYEQYF TGTGCCAGCAGCGAATCTCAGGGGCCGACCTACGAGCAGTACTTC
NA TRBJ2-7 TRBV11-2 TRBD1 CASSMTGGYEQYF TGTGCCAGCAGCATGACAGGGGGCTACGAGCAGTACTTC
once TRBJ2-1 TRBV19 NA CASTSYNEQFF TGTGCCAGTACCTCATACAATGAGCAGTTCTTC
NA TRBJ1-2 TRBV14 NA CASSSGRNYGYTF TGTGCCAGCAGCTCAGGGCGGAACTATGGCTACACCTTC
NA TRBJ1-1 TRBV5-6 TRBD1 CASSLIDRAQNTEAFF TGTGCCAGCAGCTTGATCGACAGGGCGCAGAACACTGAAGCTTTCTTT
NA TRBJ1-5 TRBV28 NA CASSLWTDGPNQPQHF TGTGCCAGCAGTTTATGGACAGACGGTCCCAATCAGCCCCAGCATTTT
NA TRBJ2-2 TRBV7-7 TRBD2 CASRRLAGDTGELFF TGTGCTAGCAGAAGACTAGCGGGAGACACCGGGGAGCTGTTTTTT
few TRBJ2-1 TRBV13 NA CASSLAGRNEQFF TGTGCCAGCAGCTTAGCAGGGAGGAATGAGCAGTTCTTC
NA TRBJ2-3 TRBV7-6 TRBD2 CASSPSGRGWGTDTQYF TGTGCCAGCAGCCCCTCGGGGAGGGGTTGGGGCACAGATACGCAGTATTTT
once TRBJ1-2 TRBV14 NA CASSQYRNYGYTF TGTGCCAGCAGCCAGTACAGGAACTATGGCTACACCTTC
few TRBJ2-3 TRBV5-4 NA CASSLEAAATDTQYF TGTGCCAGCAGCTTGGAGGCGGCAGCCACAGATACGCAGTATTTT
NA TRBJ2-1 TRBV10-1 TRBD2 CASRGTSGNEQFF TGCGCCAGCAGAGGGACTAGCGGGAATGAGCAGTTCTTC
NA TRBJ1-4 TRBV18 NA CASSPGSGVQQKLFF TGTGCCAGCTCACCAGGCAGTGGTGTCCAACAAAAACTGTTTTTT
NA TRBJ1-2 TRBV5-5 NA CASSLESFGYTF TGTGCCAGCAGCTTGGAGAGTTTTGGCTACACCTTC
once TRBJ1-5 TRBV5-1 TRBD1 CASSSPFAGGPYSNQPQHF TGCGCCAGCAGCAGCCCCTTCGCAGGGGGCCCCTATAGCAATCAGCCCCAGCATTTT
NA TRBJ1-4 TRBV6-1 NA CASSEWDLLNEKLFF TGTGCCAGCAGTGAATGGGACTTATTAAATGAAAAACTGTTTTTT
NA TRBJ2-7 TRBV28 TRBD1 CASSLGQGYEQYF TGTGCCAGCAGTTTAGGACAGGGTTACGAGCAGTACTTC
NA TRBJ2-3 TRBV12-5 NA CASGQRLPHTDTQYF TGTGCTAGTGGCCAGAGACTACCCCACACAGATACGCAGTATTTT
medium-sized TRBJ1-1 TRBV5-1 NA CASSLGHGGGDTEAFF TGCGCCAGCAGCTTGGGCCACGGAGGAGGGGACACTGAAGCTTTCTTT
NA TRBJ2-7 TRBV28 NA CASSVTYEQYF TGTGCCAGCAGTGTAACCTACGAGCAGTACTTC
NA TRBJ1-5 TRBV27 NA CASSLSGRDYDPTSNQPQHF TGTGCCAGCAGTTTATCTGGGCGGGACTACGACCCCACCAGCAATCAGCCCCAGCATTTT
NA TRBJ1-5 TRBV4-1 NA CASSQESGGGEPQHF TGCGCCAGCAGCCAAGAGTCCGGGGGCGGAGAGCCCCAGCATTTT
NA TRBJ2-3 TRBV28 TRBD1 CASSPHQTGSADTQYF TGTGCCAGCAGTCCCCATCAGACAGGGTCCGCAGATACGCAGTATTTT
NA TRBJ1-2 TRBV14 NA CASSQYQEFIGYTF TGTGCCAGCAGCCAATACCAGGAATTCATTGGCTACACCTTC
NA TRBJ2-7 TRBV28 NA CASGQFYEQYF TGTGCCAGCGGACAGTTCTACGAGCAGTACTTC
NA TRBJ1-3 TRBV6-1 TRBD1 CASSEDTGGAYTIYF TGTGCCAGCAGTGAGGACACAGGGGGCGCATACACCATATATTTT
NA TRBJ2-7 TRBV28 TRBD2 CASSSLAGGLYEQYF TGTGCCAGCAGTTCTCTAGCGGGAGGCCTCTACGAGCAGTACTTC
NA TRBJ2-1 TRBV11-2 TRBD2 CASSRTSGITYNEQFF TGTGCCAGCAGCCGAACTAGCGGGATCACCTACAATGAGCAGTTCTTC
NA TRBJ1-1 TRBV10-2 NA CASSQQENTEAFF TGCGCCAGCAGTCAGCAGGAGAACACTGAAGCTTTCTTT
NA TRBJ2-5 TRBV18 NA CASSGASRETQYF TGTGCCAGCTCAGGGGCGAGTCGGGAGACCCAGTACTTC
few TRBJ1-1 TRBV30 NA CACSLQGEAFF TGTGCCTGTAGCCTCCAGGGTGAAGCTTTCTTT
NA TRBJ2-2 TRBV10-3 TRBD1 CAIRGDSNTGELFF TGTGCCATCAGAGGGGACAGCAACACCGGGGAGCTGTTTTTT
NA TRBJ2-6 TRBV7-3 NA CASSRISGANVLTF TGTGCCAGCAGTCGGATCTCTGGGGCCAACGTCCTGACTTTC
once TRBJ2-1 TRBV7-2 TRBD2 CASSFGLARHEQFF TGTGCCAGCAGCTTCGGACTAGCTCGGCATGAGCAGTTCTTC
medium-sized TRBJ1-1 TRBV4-1 NA CASSQRGGNLGNTEAFF TGCGCCAGCAGCCAACGAGGCGGTAATTTGGGGAACACTGAAGCTTTCTTT
NA TRBJ2-7 TRBV6-1 TRBD2 CASSDGRGREGRYEQYF TGTGCCAGCAGTGATGGGCGGGGGAGGGAAGGTCGGTACGAGCAGTACTTC
NA TRBJ2-4 TRBV15 NA CATSRENIQYF TGTGCCACCAGCAGAGAGAACATTCAGTACTTC
NA TRBJ2-3 TRBV18 NA CASSPTGDSSTDTQYF TGTGCCAGCTCACCAACAGGCGACTCTAGCACAGATACGCAGTATTTT
once TRBJ2-7 TRBV18 TRBD1 CASSPFGQGVYEQYF TGTGCCAGCTCACCTTTCGGACAGGGGGTTTACGAGCAGTACTTC
NA TRBJ2-3 TRBV7-3 NA CASSLLGASGTDTQYF TGTGCCAGCAGCTTATTGGGAGCGAGTGGCACAGATACGCAGTATTTT